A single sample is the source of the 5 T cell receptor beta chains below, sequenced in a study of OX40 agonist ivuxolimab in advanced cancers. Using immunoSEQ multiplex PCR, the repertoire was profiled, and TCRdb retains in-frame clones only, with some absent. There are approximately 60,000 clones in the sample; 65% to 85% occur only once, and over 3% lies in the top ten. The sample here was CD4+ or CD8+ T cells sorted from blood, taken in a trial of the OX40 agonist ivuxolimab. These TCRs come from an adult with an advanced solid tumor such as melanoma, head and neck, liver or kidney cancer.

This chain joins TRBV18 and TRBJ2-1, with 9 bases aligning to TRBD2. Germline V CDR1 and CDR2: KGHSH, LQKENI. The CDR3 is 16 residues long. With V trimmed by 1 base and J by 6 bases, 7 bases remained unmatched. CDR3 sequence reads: CASSPLAGADTNEQFF. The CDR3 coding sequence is TGTGCCAGCTCACCACTAGCGGGAGCCGATACCAATGAGCAGTTCTTC. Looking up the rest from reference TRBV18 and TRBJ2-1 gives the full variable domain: NAGVMQNPRHLVRRRGQEARLRCSPMKGHSHVYWYRQLPEEGLKFMVYLQKENIIDESGMPKERFSAEFPKEGPSILRIQQVVRGDSAAYFCASSPLAGADTNEQFFGPGTRLTVL.

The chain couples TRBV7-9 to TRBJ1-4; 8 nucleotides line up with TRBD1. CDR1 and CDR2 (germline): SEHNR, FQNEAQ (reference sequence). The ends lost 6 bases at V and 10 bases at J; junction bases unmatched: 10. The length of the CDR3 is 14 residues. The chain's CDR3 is CASRGQGYIGKLFF. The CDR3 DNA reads TGTGCCAGCAGAGGACAGGGATATATTGGAAAACTGTTTTTT. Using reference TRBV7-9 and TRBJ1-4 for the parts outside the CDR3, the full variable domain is DTGVSQNPRHKITKRGQNVTFRCDPISEHNRLYWYRQTLGQGPEFLTYFQNEAQLEKSRLLSDRFSAERPKGSFSTLEIQRTEQGDSAMYLCASRGQGYIGKLFFGSGTQLSVL.

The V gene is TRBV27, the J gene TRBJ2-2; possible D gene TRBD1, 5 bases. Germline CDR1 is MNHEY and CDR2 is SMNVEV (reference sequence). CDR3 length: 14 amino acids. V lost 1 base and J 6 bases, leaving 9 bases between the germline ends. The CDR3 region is CASSLFRVSGELFF. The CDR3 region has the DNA TGTGCCAGCAGTTTATTCAGGGTTTCCGGGGAGCTGTTTTTT.

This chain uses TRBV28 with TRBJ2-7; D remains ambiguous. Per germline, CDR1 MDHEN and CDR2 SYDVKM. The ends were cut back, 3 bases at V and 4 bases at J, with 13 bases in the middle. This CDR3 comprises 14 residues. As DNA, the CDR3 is TGTGCCAGCAGTTTTCGACGGATCCGTTACGAGCAGTACTTC. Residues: CASSFRRIRYEQYF.

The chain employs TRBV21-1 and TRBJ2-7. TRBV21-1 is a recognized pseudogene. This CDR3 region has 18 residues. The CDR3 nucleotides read TGTGCCAGCAGCAAAGGCCCCCGTCCTCGTGGGTCCCCCCTCGAGCAGTACTTC. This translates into CASSKGPRPRGSPLEQYF.